One and the same sample provided the 29 T cell receptor beta chains below, sequenced in a study of human T cells and chemical hapten exposure. Unfractionated whole blood yielded total RNA. TCRdb redid the calling of the 5' RACE reads with MiXCR, one entry per CDR3 protein. The repertoire holds about 140,000 distinct CDR3 sequences, around 4% seen once, with around 1.5% in the top ten. These receptors were obtained from a female donor in good health.

The table lists this clonotype with many counts. The gene calls are TRBV5-1 and TRBJ2-7; perhaps D is TRBD1 or TRBD2 (5 bases each). This CDR3 has 15 residues. Germline V gene sequence: CDR1 SGHRS, CDR2 YFSETQ. V was clipped by 4 bases and J by 3 bases, with 17 bases between them. In DNA form, the CDR3 reads TGCGCCAGCAGCCCCATTGCAGGGAGCGGCTACGAGCAGTACTTC. Translated: CASSPIAGSGYEQYF.

This clonotype was picked up many times. This chain connects TRBV12-3 or TRBV12-4 to TRBJ2-6; D is uncertain. V lost 4 bases and J lost 2, with 9 bases in between. The CDR3 is 15 residues long. The CDR3 sequence is CASSSFRTGANVLTF. The CDR3 coding sequence is TGTGCCAGCAGTTCCTTTCGAACTGGGGCCAACGTCCTGACTTTC.

The genes are TRBV9 and TRBJ2-2, with D uncertain. Germline-derived CDR1 and CDR2 are SGDLS and YYNGEE. The V and J ends lost 3 bases and 4 bases respectively, with 13 bases between them. The CDR3 loop spans 15 amino acids. The DNA of the CDR3 is TGTGCCAGCAGCGGAGACGCCCTCTTCACCGGGGAGCTGTTTTTT. It specifies CASSGDALFTGELFF. The full variable domain, rest sourced from reference TRBV9 and TRBJ2-2, is DSGVTQTPKHLITATGQRVTLRCSPRSGDLSVYWYQQSLDQGLQFLIQYYNGEERAKGNILERFSAQQFPDLHSELNLSSLELGDSALYFCASSGDALFTGELFFGEGSRLTVL.

This clonotype was seen ten or more times. The V and J genes are TRBV20-1 and TRBJ1-6; tentatively, D is TRBD1 (5 bases). This CDR3 spans 15 amino acids. Trimming took 1 base from V and 3 from J, leaving 10 bases between them. Germline V CDR1 and CDR2: DFQATT, SNEGSKA (reference sequence). CDR3 residues: CSARGGGNYNSPLHF. CDR3 in DNA: TGCAGTGCTAGAGGGGGCGGGAACTATAATTCACCCCTCCACTTT.

In this sample, this clonotype turned up many times. This sequence joins TRBV7-9 and TRBJ2-2; TRBD1 is a possible D gene (5 bases). V lost 1 base, J lost 1 base, and 16 bases lay in between. Germline CDR1 and CDR2: SEHNR and FQNEAQ (reference sequence). The CDR3 covers 18 residues. CDR3 DNA: TGTGCCAGCAGCTTAGACGCATACAGGAGTCTGAACACCGGGGAGCTGTTTTTT. Protein sequence: CASSLDAYRSLNTGELFF. Combining the CDR3 with reference TRBV7-9 and TRBJ2-2 gives the whole variable domain DTGVSQNPRHKITKRGQNVTFRCDPISEHNRLYWYRQTLGQGPEFLTYFQNEAQLEKSRLLSDRFSAERPKGSFSTLEIQRTEQGDSAMYLCASSLDAYRSLNTGELFFGEGSRLTVL.

The gene calls are TRBV14 and TRBJ2-5, with a weak D call TRBD2 (5 bases). Germline values: CDR1 SGHDN, CDR2 FVKESK. This CDR3 contains 14 residues. Trimming took 0 bases from V and 8 from J, leaving 13 bases between them. The DNA for the CDR3 is TGTGCCAGCAGCCAAGATTGGGAAGGAGGAACCCAGTACTTC. Residues: CASSQDWEGGTQYF. The complete variable domain, with remaining parts taken from reference TRBV14 and TRBJ2-5, reads EAGVTQFPSHSVIEKGQTVTLRCDPISGHDNLYWYRRVMGKEIKFLLHFVKESKQDESGMPNNRFLAERTGGTYSTLKVQPAELEDSGVYFCASSQDWEGGTQYFGPGTRLLVL.

This clonotype came up a few times. The chain employs TRBV7-8 and TRBJ2-7; D might be TRBD1 (6 bases). Per the germline V gene, CDR1 is SGHVS and CDR2 is FQNEAQ. The germline V and J ends were trimmed by 1 base and 2 bases, with 12 bases remaining between them. The CDR3 is 15 residues long. The CDR3 DNA reads TGTGCCAGCAGCTTAGAGGTGGGACAAGCCTACGAGCAGTACTTC. It encodes CASSLEVGQAYEQYF. Variable domain in full (rest from reference TRBV7-8 and TRBJ2-7): GAGVSQSPRYKVAKRGQDVALRCDPISGHVSLFWYQQALGQGPEFLTYFQNEAQLDKSGLPSDRFFAERPEGSVSTLKIQRTQQEDSAVYLCASSLEVGQAYEQYFGPGTRLTVT.

This clonotype came up many times. This sequence joins TRBV20-1 and TRBJ2-3, with 14 positions matching TRBD2. CDR3 length equals 16 residues. Germline V gene sequence: CDR1 DFQATT, CDR2 SNEGSKA (reference sequence). The junction had 8 bases not matched to a gene; V was cut back by 3 bases and J by 6 bases. CDR3 in DNA: TGCAGTGCTAGTCCGCCGGGACTAGCGGGGGATGATACGCAGTATTTT. This codes for CSASPPGLAGDDTQYF.

This clonotype was recorded at least ten times. The gene calls are TRBV20-1 and TRBJ1-3; tentative D call: TRBD1 (6 bases). Between the trimmed V and J ends, which lost 6 bases and 0 bases, there was a span of 15 bases. The CDR3 totals 15 residues. In germline, CDR1 is DFQATT, CDR2 SNEGSKA (reference sequence). For the CDR3, the DNA is TGCAGTGCGAGGGGGGGTCACATCTCTGGAAACACCATATATTTT. This sequence encodes CSARGGHISGNTIYF.

This clonotype was observed many times. The V and J genes are TRBV18 and TRBJ1-5; tentatively, D is TRBD1 (6 bases). Per germline, CDR1 KGHSH and CDR2 LQKENI. This CDR3 has 16 residues. Deletions cut 3 bases from V and 2 bases from J, with 14 bases between. The DNA of the CDR3 is TGTGCCAGCTCACCGACGGGGGCGGCGGGCAATCAGCCCCAGCATTTT. Encoded protein: CASSPTGAAGNQPQHF.

Ten or more counts support this clonotype. V usage is TRBV6-5 and J usage is TRBJ1-2, with 7 bases aligning to TRBD1. CDR1 and CDR2 (germline): MNHEY, SVGAGI. V lost 6 bases and J lost 4; bases outside the gene matches: 14. The CDR3 totals 16 residues. The CDR3, as DNA: TGTGCCAGCAGGGAGGTAGGGGGCTCAGTCGCCTATGGCTACACCTTC. Translation: CASREVGGSVAYGYTF.

The sample holds many counts of this clonotype. The chain carries TRBV6-5 and TRBJ1-1; possibly TRBD1 for D (5 bases). Looked up from germline, CDR1 is MNHEY and CDR2 is SVGAGI. This CDR3 region has 15 residues. V was pared by 2 bases and J by 7 bases, with 17 bases between. The CDR3 sequence: CASSYPGTKSGEAFF. CDR3 in DNA: TGTGCCAGCAGTTACCCGGGGACGAAATCAGGTGAAGCTTTCTTT.

The CDR3, as DNA: TGCAGTGCTAGGACTAACTCCTACGAGCAGTACTTC. Amino acid sequence: CSARTNSYEQYF. The V call is TRBV20-1, the J call TRBJ2-7, with D perhaps matching TRBD2 (5 bases). Germline V gene lookup returns CDR1 DFQATT and CDR2 SNEGSKA (reference sequence). The CDR3 has 12 amino acids. V shed 3 bases and J shed 0 bases, with 6 bases lying between them.

Here the CDR3 reads CASSLDRGSTEAFF. The CDR3 region has the DNA TGCGCCAGCAGCTTGGACAGGGGATCCACTGAAGCTTTCTTT. The chain employs TRBV5-1 and TRBJ1-1, with 7 bases that match TRBD1. This CDR3 comprises 14 residues. Germline loops: CDR1 SGHRS, CDR2 YFSETQ. Trimming cost V 0 bases and J 4 bases; bases outside gene matches: 3.

This clonotype was picked up many times. This chain links TRBV5-1 with TRBJ1-6; TRBD1 matches at 7 bases. CDR1 SGHRS and CDR2 YFSETQ come from the germline V gene. The trim removed 3 bases at V and 6 bases at J, leaving 6 bases unmatched. The CDR3 spans 15 residues. The CDR3 DNA reads TGCGCCAGCAGCTATGCAGGGGGTTTTAATTCACCCCTCCACTTT. Amino acids: CASSYAGGFNSPLHF.

This clonotype was seen a few times. Just one base apart from a much larger clone, this may be a read error. This chain joins TRBV2 and TRBJ1-1; no firm D call. V was pared by 2 bases and J by 1 base, with 5 bases between. Germline V gene data show CDR1 as SNHLY and CDR2 as FYNNEI. CDR3 length: 13 amino acids. In DNA, the CDR3 is TGTGCCAGCAGTGAATCTGGGAACACTGAAGCTTTCTTT. This codes for CASSESGNTEAFF.

Ten or more counts support this clonotype. The chain couples TRBV7-2 to TRBJ2-2; 11 nucleotides line up with TRBD2. This CDR3 has 20 residues. The J segment lost 9 bases and the V segment lost 6 bases, leaving 24 bases of the junction unmatched. The germline CDR1 and CDR2 sequences are SGHTA and FQGNSA. CDR3 bases: TGTGCCAGCAGTTCTGACCCGGGACTAGCGGTAACCACGTGGTTGAGGGAGCTGTTTTTT. Amino acid sequence: CASSSDPGLAVTTWLRELFF.

In its sample, this clonotype was seen many times. The rearrangement joins TRBV7-2 to TRBJ2-1, with TRBD2 as a possible D gene (7 bases). V was clipped by 10 bases and J by 7 bases, with 14 bases between them. The CDR3 is 12 residues long. Germline loops: CDR1 SGHTA, CDR2 FQGNSA. The CDR3 loop reads CATQQGGNEQFF. Here the CDR3 DNA reads TGTGCCACACAACAGGGAGGGAATGAGCAGTTCTTC.

This clonotype was seen a few times. This chain joins TRBV11-1 and TRBJ2-1, with 7 bases aligning to TRBD2. Germline CDR1 reads SGHAT; CDR2 reads FQDESV (reference sequence). The CDR3 runs 15 residues. V lost 2 bases, J lost 4 bases, and 5 bases stayed unmatched. CDR3 region: CASSLNPSGYNEQFF. The DNA for the CDR3 is TGTGCCAGCAGCTTAAACCCTAGCGGATACAATGAGCAGTTCTTC.

This clonotype has at least ten counts. The chain combines TRBV25-1 with TRBJ1-2, with D uncertain. The CDR3 has 18 amino acids. Germline V gene data show CDR1 as MGHDK and CDR2 as SYGVNS. The ends were cut back, 4 bases at V and 4 bases at J, with 25 bases in the middle. The DNA of the CDR3 is TGTGCCAGCAGTGCCACGGGTCTCGCTACCGGATCTTCCTATGGCTACACCTTC. It translates to CASSATGLATGSSYGYTF.

In this sample, this clonotype turned up many times. The chain joins TRBV24-1 to TRBJ1-2; D uncertain. V shed 3 bases and J shed 8 bases, with 9 bases lying between them. CDR1 and CDR2 (germline): KGHDR, SFDVKD. The CDR3 is made up of 12 amino acids. The CDR3 here is CATSDNGQGYTF. Written as DNA, the CDR3 is TGTGCCACCAGTGATAACGGGCAGGGCTACACCTTC.

About this clonotype itself: A clone one base away is much larger, so this may be a read error. J is TRBJ1-2 and V is TRBV9, with D maybe TRBD1 (5 bases). Germline V gives CDR1 SGDLS, CDR2 YYNGEE. This CDR3 has 14 residues. The CDR3 protein is CAGSVGRRVGGYTF. The CDR3 DNA reads as TGTGCCGGCAGCGTAGGGCGCAGGGTCGGGGGCTACACCTTC.

The chain employs TRBV5-1 and TRBJ2-2, with D tentatively TRBD1 or TRBD2 (6 bases each). This CDR3 is 16 amino acids long. The germline gives CDR1 SGHRS, CDR2 YFSETQ. The ends were cut back, 5 bases at V and 4 bases at J, with 18 bases in the middle. CDR3 sequence reads: CASRAGDGGLTGELFF. The CDR3 DNA sequence: TGCGCCAGCAGGGCCGGGGACGGGGGCCTCACCGGGGAGCTGTTTTTT.

As to this clonotype: One junction end does not reproduce the germline sequence, and a read error may be involved. The chain joins TRBV9 to TRBJ2-5; tentatively, D is TRBD1 or TRBD2 (5 bases each). Germline CDR1 reads SGDLS; CDR2 reads YYNGEE. The CDR3 extends over 14 amino acids. The CDR3 spells CASSVAGTEETRYF. As DNA, the CDR3 is TGTGCCAGCAGCGTAGCAGGGACCGAGGAGACCCGGTACTTC.

This clonotype was counted ten times or more. The chain combines TRBV2 with TRBJ2-3; a weak D match, TRBD2 (5 bases). CDR3 length equals 13 residues. Trimming left V 3 bases short and J 10 bases short, with 14 bases between. Looked up from germline, CDR1 is SNHLY and CDR2 is FYNNEI. CDR3 bases: TGTGCCAGCAGTGAGCCTGCCGGGGAACCGCAGTATTTT. Amino acids: CASSEPAGEPQYF. The full variable domain, its missing parts supplied by reference TRBV2 and TRBJ2-3, is EPEVTQTPSHQVTQMGQEVILRCVPISNHLYFYWYRQILGQKVEFLVSFYNNEISEKSEIFDDQFSVERPDGSNFTLKIRSTKLEDSAMYFCASSEPAGEPQYFGPGTRLTVL.

Ten or more counts support this clonotype. The CDR3 nucleotides are TGTGCCAGCAGTACACAGGGGCGCTATAAGCAGGGCGTCGCCGGAAACACCATATATTTT. It is translated as CASSTQGRYKQGVAGNTIYF. The chain is built from TRBV28 and TRBJ1-3; TRBD1 matches at 7 bases. The V segment lost 5 bases and the J segment 4 bases; nucleotides outside the gene matches: 23. Germline-derived CDR1 and CDR2 are MDHEN and SYDVKM. The CDR3 totals 20 residues.

This clonotype was seen more than once but under ten times. V usage is TRBV5-6 and J usage is TRBJ2-2, with TRBD2 matching over 13 bases. In germline, CDR1 is SGHDT, CDR2 YYEEEE. The CDR3 is 21 amino acids. V shed 0 bases and J 3 bases; nucleotides not matched to a gene: 14. In DNA form, the CDR3 reads TGTGCCAGCAGCTTGGCCGCCCCTCCGGCGACTAGCGGGGGGCACACCGGGGAGCTGTTTTTT. The encoded protein is CASSLAAPPATSGGHTGELFF.

This clonotype was counted ten times or more. This chain links TRBV18 with TRBJ2-3; 9 nucleotides agree with TRBD1. V lost 2 bases, J lost 5 bases, and 2 bases stayed unmatched. Germline CDR1 reads KGHSH; CDR2 reads LQKENI. There are 14 residues in the CDR3. The CDR3 coding sequence is TGTGCCAGCTCACCAAACAGGGGGCGAGATACGCAGTATTTT. Its protein is CASSPNRGRDTQYF.

Ten or more counts support this clonotype. The V call is TRBV20-1, the J call TRBJ2-3, with 12 bases that match TRBD2. There are 15 residues in the CDR3. Unmatched junction bases numbered 7, after V lost 5 bases and J lost 4 bases. Germline CDR1 is DFQATT and CDR2 is SNEGSKA (reference sequence). The CDR3 is CSAAGSSGGADTQYF. For the CDR3, the DNA is TGCAGTGCTGCGGGTTCTAGCGGGGGGGCAGATACGCAGTATTTT.